This record covers a single TCR beta chain. This clonotype was observed at least ten times. Its specific antigen is unknown. Per-base qualities were not stored, and no clone one base away is much larger. V is cut back by 1 base and J by 5 bases, with 10 bases in the junction unmatched. Inclusive of the bounding cysteine and phenylalanine, the CDR3 is 17 residues long. Kept here is only the CDR3 DNA, which spans 51 bases and is read in frame from base 1. Taken from the germline V gene, the CDR1 and CDR2 loops are MDHEN and SYDVKM. This sample was included in a study of spatial heterogeneity in lung cancer (dated by TCRdb to between 2018 and 2020). Some background on the complete study: More beta-chain than alpha-chain transcripts were consistently detected, likely reflecting higher beta-chain transcript abundance. In the raw uncorrected reads, each unique combination of TCR and UMI appeared more than ten times on average. In non-small cell lung cancer, the study quantitatively compared TCR alpha and beta repertoires across several tumor regions, matched nontumor lung, and blood. Nonsynonymous mutation counts, determined by whole-exome sequencing of tumor tissue, were related to TCR repertoire features. At surgery, both alpha and beta chains were TCR-sequenced in 200 to 250 tumor regions, approximately 64 matched nontumor lung samples and some 56 PBMC samples.

The time point label for this specimen denotes: sample taken at primary tumor resection. TCR sequencing used whole RNA extracted from tumor and nontumor lung tissue, or from cryopreserved PBMC samples, without cell sorting. The donors were approximately 70 patients from the lung TRACERx cohort who had early-stage, untreated non-small cell lung cancer. Only patients with enough RNA available from two or more tumor regions were chosen for TCR sequencing. Library creation used 5' RACE. TCRdb lists the instrument as NextSeq 500. The TCR library protocol attached a unique molecular identifier to each TCR cDNA molecule to allow correction of PCR and sequencing errors. The study's processing was this. TCR identification, UMI-based error correction and CDR3 extraction were all carried out with Decombinator tools. Expanded TCRs were defined as those above a frequency of 2 per 1,000, corresponding to the top 1% of the tumor frequency distribution. Each repertoire was subsampled 100 times to 5,000 TCRs, after which Renyi diversity was computed with the R vegan package. CDR3 similarity networks were built from amino acid triplet string-kernel similarity, connecting CDR3s with pairwise similarity above 0.82. TCRdb reprocessed the public reads (quality trimming at Q25 with fastp, clone calling with MiXCR) and kept in-frame beta chains. Every CDR3 protein is listed once, alongside the most common genes and DNA of its rows. These V and J calls are TCRdb output, not the study's own analysis. Counted in this sample were 30,000 to 40,000 distinct CDR3 sequences; around 5.5% of them appeared once. The ten largest clones add up to about a quarter of the sample.

The paper's findings and limits, for the study overall: Ubiquitous expanded tumor TCRs showed up in blood more often at tumor resection than at routine follow-up. Additional single-cell paired TCR alpha and beta sequencing was considered necessary to confirm, at a functional level, the hypothesis that regional TCRs recognize regional mutations.

The clonotype comes from a female donor with early-stage non-small cell lung cancer. The chain was built from TRBV28 and TRBJ2-3; 9 central nucleotides agree with TRBD2. The sample here was PBMCs, taken at surgery. The nucleotides read TGTGCCAGCAGTTTATATCTGGAGGGAGCGGGGGGAGATACGCAGTATTTT. Translation gives CASSLYLEGAGGDTQYF.